One and the same sample provided the 30 T cell receptor beta chains below, sequenced in a study of blood T cell repertoires in COVID-19. Produced via immunoSEQ multiplex PCR; TCRdb's table is partial and in-frame only. The sample lists about 74,000 clones; approximately 85% were seen once. The sequencing sample was made of peripheral blood. The origin of the receptors is a man aged 50-60 years with acute or convalescent COVID-19.

This rearrangement joins TRBV18 to TRBJ2-5, with D perhaps TRBD2 (5 bases). The CDR3 runs 14 residues. The germline V gene has CDR1 KGHSH and CDR2 LQKENI. Trimming took 5 bases from V and 6 from J, leaving 16 bases between them. For the CDR3, the DNA is TGTGCCAGCTCAGGAAGCGCCGGGGTAAAGACCCAGTACTTC. Translating it yields CASSGSAGVKTQYF.

The chain recombines TRBV5-4 with TRBJ1-3; TRBD1 matches 9 bases. V shed 4 bases and J 8 bases; nucleotides not matched to a gene: 10. Germline CDR1 reads SGHNT; CDR2 reads YYREEE (reference sequence). The CDR3 contains 15 residues. The CDR3 nucleotides read TGTGCCAGCAGCCCTAGCCCGGGACAGGGTTACACCATATATTTT. It translates to CASSPSPGQGYTIYF.

The chain carries TRBV4-2 and TRBJ2-7; D is ambiguous. Germline CDR1 LGHNA, CDR2 YNFKEQ. The CDR3 consists of 14 residues. The V gene lost 1 base and the J gene lost 3 bases, with 10 bases spanning the gap. Here the CDR3 DNA reads TGTGCCAGCAGCCAAGGTTGTTCAGGCTACGAGCAGTACGTC. Its translation: CASSQGCSGYEQYV.

CDR3 in DNA: TGTGCCAGCAGTCCAGACAGGGGCCTGGGGGAAAGCAATCAGCCCCAGCATTTT. It codes for CASSPDRGLGESNQPQHF. The chain carries TRBV27 and TRBJ1-5; 8 nucleotides agree with TRBD1. CDR1 is MNHEY, CDR2 SMNVEV, per germline (reference sequence). V trimming: 5 bases; J trimming: 1 base; junction bases outside the gene matches: 13. There are 18 residues in the CDR3.

This clone occurred once. V gene TRBV9 combines with J gene TRBJ2-3, with D tentatively TRBD2 (7 bases). CDR1 and CDR2 from the germline V gene are SGDLS and YYNGEE. V was shortened by 0 bases and J by 3 bases, with 17 bases between the two germline ends. The CDR3 totals 17 residues. In DNA form, the CDR3 reads TGTGCCAGCAGCGTAGGCCCTTGGGGGGGCGGGACAGATACGCAGTATTTT. The encoded protein is CASSVGPWGGGTDTQYF.

V usage is TRBV4-1 and J usage is TRBJ1-2; 12 nucleotides line up with TRBD1. The CDR3 has 17 residues. J gave up 6 bases and V 3 bases, and 11 bases lay outside the gene matches. Germline V gene sequence: CDR1 MGHRA, CDR2 YSYEKL. As DNA, the CDR3 is TGCGCCAGCAGCCAGCTACCGGGACAGGGGGCTTCGGATGGCTACACCTTC. Amino acid sequence: CASSQLPGQGASDGYTF.

The chain couples TRBV7-3 to TRBJ2-2; no definite D call. The germline CDR1 and CDR2 sequences are SGHTA and FQGTGA. The CDR3 has 15 residues. Trimming pared 1 base from V and 7 bases from J, leaving 13 bases between. The CDR3 protein is CASSLNPGYSGELFF. CDR3 nucleotide sequence: TGTGCCAGCAGCTTAAATCCCGGTTACAGCGGGGAGCTGTTTTTT.

J is TRBJ2-5 and V is TRBV6-1; perhaps TRBD2 as D (6 bases). The CDR3 length is 13 residues. Trimming left V 2 bases short and J 5 bases short, with 9 bases between. Germline lookup yields CDR1 MNHNS and CDR2 SASEGT. The CDR3, as DNA: TGTGCCAGCAGTGAAATTCGGGGGGAGACCCAGTACTTC. As protein: CASSEIRGETQYF.

V gene TRBV7-2 combines with J gene TRBJ1-3; D gene uncertain. The CDR3 sequence is 16 residues long. Germline CDR1 and CDR2: SGHTA and FQGNSA. With 1 base removed from V and 0 bases from J, the gap between germline ends came to 10 bases. CDR3 sequence (DNA): TGTGCCAGCAGCTTAGTTTGGACTCGCTCTGGAAACACCATATATTTT. It yields the protein CASSLVWTRSGNTIYF.

This clone was counted a single time. The chain couples TRBV11-3 to TRBJ1-1; TRBD1 matches 8 bases. After removal of 1 base from V and 3 bases from J, the junction contained 4 bases not matched to a gene. CDR3 size: 15 residues. Germline assignment: CDR1 SGHNT and CDR2 YENEEA. The CDR3: CASSLGPGQDTEAFF. Written as DNA, the CDR3 is TGTGCCAGCAGCTTAGGACCGGGACAGGACACTGAAGCTTTCTTT.

This chain connects TRBV27 to TRBJ2-2; maybe TRBD1 (7 bases). CDR1 and CDR2 from the germline V gene are MNHEY and SMNVEV (reference sequence). Trimming pared 0 bases from V and 6 bases from J, leaving 14 bases between. This CDR3 region has 16 residues. The CDR3 DNA reads as TGTGCCAGCAGTTTATCGCAGGGGGGAATCGCCGGGGAGCTGTTTTTT. It codes for CASSLSQGGIAGELFF.

The chain has TRBV15 and TRBJ2-7; D unresolved. Trimming took 0 bases from V and 1 from J, leaving 10 bases between them. CDR1 is LNHNV, CDR2 YYDKDF, per germline (reference sequence). The CDR3 runs 15 residues. CDR3 coding DNA: TGTGCCACCAGCAGAGACCGGGTACGGTCCTACGAGCAGTACTTC. Protein sequence: CATSRDRVRSYEQYF.

This clone was seen more than once but under ten times. The chain recombines TRBV5-1 with TRBJ1-1, with 8 bases identical to TRBD1. With V trimmed by 4 bases and J by 3 bases, 8 bases remained unmatched. CDR1 is SGHRS and CDR2 is YFSETQ in the germline V gene. The length of the CDR3 is 15 residues. CDR3 amino acids: CASSPTLQGDTEAFF. The CDR3 DNA reads as TGCGCCAGCAGCCCTACCCTACAGGGGGACACTGAAGCTTTCTTT. Full variable domain (rest looked up from reference TRBV5-1 and TRBJ1-1): KAGVTQTPRYLIKTRGQQVTLSCSPISGHRSVSWYQQTPGQGLQFLFEYFSETQRNKGNFPGRFSGRQFSNSRSEMNVSTLELGDSALYLCASSPTLQGDTEAFFGQGTRLTVV.

The J gene is TRBJ2-2, the V gene TRBV9; D unclear. Per the germline V gene, CDR1 is SGDLS and CDR2 is YYNGEE. The CDR3 has 14 residues. V was trimmed by 0 bases and J by 1 base, leaving 4 bases between them. The DNA for the CDR3 is TGTGCCAGCAGCGTAGGAGGGAACACCGGGGAGCTGTTTTTT. Its translation: CASSVGGNTGELFF.

The chain links TRBV12-5 to TRBJ2-3, with a possible D match to TRBD2 (5 bases). This CDR3 has 14 amino acids. The V gene's germline CDR1 is LGHNT and CDR2 FRNRAP. V was clipped by 3 bases and J by 8 bases, with 15 bases between them. CDR3 sequence: CASGFNPGFGTQYF. As DNA, the CDR3 is TGTGCTAGTGGTTTCAATCCGGGGTTTGGTACGCAGTATTTT. The full variable domain, completed using reference TRBV12-5 and TRBJ2-3, is DARVTQTPRHKVTEMGQEVTMRCQPILGHNTVFWYRQTMMQGLELLAYFRNRAPLDDSGMPKDRFSAEMPDATLATLKIQPSEPRDSAVYFCASGFNPGFGTQYFGPGTRLTVL.

Only one count was recorded for this clone. The chain's CDR3 is CASSSGGAYTGELFF. CDR3 nucleotide sequence: TGTGCCAGCAGCAGCGGGGGGGCATACACCGGGGAGCTGTTTTTT. V and J are TRBV5-4 and TRBJ2-2; 10 nucleotides match TRBD2. CDR1 is SGHNT and CDR2 is YYREEE in the germline V gene (reference sequence). After removal of 4 bases from V and 3 bases from J, the junction contained 3 bases not matched to a gene. This CDR3 region has 15 residues.

This clone occurred once. The chain recombines TRBV7-2 with TRBJ1-3; D not resolved. Germline values: CDR1 SGHTA, CDR2 FQGNSA. CDR3 length: 12 amino acids. Trimming removed 6 bases at V and 3 bases at J, with 6 bases between. The CDR3 DNA reads TGTGCCAGCAGGAGGGATGGAAACACCATATATTTT. This sequence encodes CASRRDGNTIYF.

The chain has TRBV13 and TRBJ2-6, with D maybe TRBD1 (5 bases). V was shortened by 3 bases and J by 4 bases, with 10 bases between the two germline ends. Germline loops: CDR1 PRHDT, CDR2 FYEKMQ (reference sequence). This CDR3 comprises 15 residues. For the CDR3, the DNA is TGTGCCAGCAGCTTGGGCAGGGCAGGGGCCAACGTCCTGACTTTC. Its translation: CASSLGRAGANVLTF.

This clone was seen a few times. The rearrangement links TRBV4-1 to TRBJ1-1, with D unclear. This CDR3 comprises 20 residues. In germline, CDR1 is MGHRA, CDR2 YSYEKL. Trimming removed 4 bases at V and 1 base at J, with 28 bases between. The CDR3 DNA is TGCGCCAGCAGCCTAAGAACGACCAGAGGCCTTGTTGGAGGGAACACTGAAGCTTTCTTT. Translation: CASSLRTTRGLVGGNTEAFF.

The chain joins TRBV7-8 to TRBJ2-5, with TRBD2 matching over 9 bases. The CDR3 spans 16 residues. CDR1 and CDR2 from the germline V gene are SGHVS and FQNEAQ. With 2 bases clipped from V and 4 bases from J, the junction kept 8 bases outside the gene matches. The DNA for the CDR3 is TGTGCCAGCAGCTTAATGAGCGGGGGGCCACGAGAGACCCAGTACTTC. It specifies CASSLMSGGPRETQYF.

This clone occurred once. The rearrangement uses TRBV2 and TRBJ1-3, with D uncertain. The CDR3 has 15 residues. Germline assignment: CDR1 SNHLY and CDR2 FYNNEI. The V end was cut by 4 bases, the J end by 0 bases, with 10 bases between. This CDR3 is CASSVEGNSGNTIYF. CDR3 DNA sequence: TGTGCCAGCAGTGTTGAGGGAAACTCTGGAAACACCATATATTTT.

This chain uses TRBV6-1 with TRBJ1-1, with D possibly TRBD1 on 5 matching bases. Germline loops: CDR1 MNHNS, CDR2 SASEGT. V lost 3 bases to trimming and J lost 9 bases, with 14 bases between them. The CDR3 has 13 residues. The CDR3 nucleotides are TGTGCCAGCAGTGATAGGGGCAGACCGAAAGCTTTCTTT. Its translation is CASSDRGRPKAFF.

The CDR3 region is CASSTSGQGAEAFF. CDR3 in DNA: TGTGCCAGTAGTACTTCAGGGCAGGGGGCTGAAGCTTTCTTT. The J gene is TRBJ1-1, the V gene TRBV19; 7 bases fit TRBD1. J gave up 6 bases and V 4 bases, and 8 bases lay outside the gene matches. This CDR3 has 14 residues. Germline loops: CDR1 LNHDA, CDR2 SQIVND (reference sequence).

The chain links TRBV11-3 to TRBJ1-3; D uncertain. The length of the CDR3 is 13 residues. V lost 5 bases and J 8 bases, leaving 13 bases between the germline ends. CDR1 SGHNT and CDR2 YENEEA come from the germline V gene. The CDR3 reads CASSPSREDTIYF. The CDR3, as DNA: TGTGCCAGCAGCCCCTCCCGGGAGGACACCATATATTTT.

The rearrangement links TRBV21-1 to TRBJ2-3; the table's D call, TRBD1, was not checked against the DNA. TRBV21-1 is given as a pseudogene. This CDR3 has 17 residues. The CDR3, as DNA: TGTGCCAGCAGCAAAGCGGTGACAGGGAGTAGCACAGATACGCAGTATTTT. It is translated as CASSKAVTGSSTDTQYF.

The rearrangement links TRBV6-5 to TRBJ1-5; a weak D match, TRBD1 (5 bases). There are 13 residues in the CDR3. Between the trimmed V and J ends, which lost 7 bases and 4 bases, there was a span of 11 bases. Germline CDR1 reads MNHEY; CDR2 reads SVGAGI. CDR3 protein: CASNSAGNQPQHF. For the CDR3, the DNA is TGTGCCAGCAATTCGGCAGGGAATCAGCCCCAGCATTTT.

The V and J genes are TRBV2 and TRBJ1-1, with 7 nucleotides matching TRBD1. CDR1 is SNHLY, CDR2 FYNNEI, per germline. The junction had 8 bases not matched to a gene; V was cut back by 7 bases and J by 0 bases. The CDR3 has 15 residues. The CDR3 protein is CASTFAGTVNTEAFF. The CDR3, as DNA: TGTGCCAGCACCTTTGCCGGGACAGTGAACACTGAAGCTTTCTTT.

The CDR3 coding sequence is TGTGCCGGTACTCCCATGATTACAGGGGAATCGAACACCGGGGAGCTGTTTTTT. Protein: CAGTPMITGESNTGELFF. The chain carries TRBV24-1 and TRBJ2-2; 7 positions agree with TRBD1. The V segment lost 12 bases and the J segment 0 bases; nucleotides outside the gene matches: 18. CDR1 and CDR2 from the germline V gene are KGHDR and SFDVKD. The CDR3 has 18 residues.

The rearrangement links TRBV24-1 to TRBJ1-1; unclear D gene. V was trimmed by 2 bases and J by 6 bases, leaving 18 bases between them. Germline CDR1 KGHDR, CDR2 SFDVKD. The CDR3 length is 16 residues. DNA for the CDR3: TGTGCCACCAGTGATTCGGAAGACGAGGCTGAACCTGAAGCTTTCTTT. Amino acids: CATSDSEDEAEPEAFF.

The V call is TRBV7-9, the J call TRBJ1-2, with TRBD1 matching 10 bases. CDR3 size: 15 residues. The junction had 8 bases not matched to a gene; V was cut back by 4 bases and J by 6 bases. Germline CDR1 SEHNR, CDR2 FQNEAQ (reference sequence). CDR3 loop: CASSSSGTGVDGYTF. Written as DNA, the CDR3 is TGTGCCAGCAGCTCCTCCGGGACAGGGGTGGATGGCTACACCTTC.